Below, 13 T cell receptor beta chains from the same sample are listed, as sequenced in a study of OX40 agonist ivuxolimab in advanced cancers. Sequenced by immunoSEQ multiplex PCR; TCRdb stores in-frame clones only, minus some. Seen here are just over 95,000 clones, 85% to 90% observed once, and the top ten hold 0.15% to 0.2%. The material was CD4+ or CD8+ T cells sorted from blood, obtained in a trial of the OX40 agonist ivuxolimab. These receptors were taken from an adult with an advanced solid tumor such as melanoma, head and neck, liver or kidney cancer.

The chain employs TRBV7-2 and TRBJ1-1, with D possibly matching TRBD1 (6 bases). Germline V gene sequence: CDR1 SGHTA, CDR2 FQGNSA. The CDR3 runs to 14 residues. V was cut by 2 bases and J by 4 bases, with 11 bases left in between. The CDR3 coding sequence is TGTGCCAGCAGCTTAATGGGGGGGCTCACTGAAGCTTTCTTT. Its translation: CASSLMGGLTEAFF. The complete variable domain, with remaining parts taken from reference TRBV7-2 and TRBJ1-1, reads GAGVSQSPSNKVTEKGKDVELRCDPISGHTALYWYRQSLGQGLEFLIYFQGNSAPDKSGLPSDRFSAERTGGSVSTLTIQRTQQEDSAVYLCASSLMGGLTEAFFGQGTRLTVV.

The chain is built from TRBV6-5 and TRBJ2-5, with 7 positions matching TRBD2. Germline assignment: CDR1 MNHEY and CDR2 SVGAGI. This CDR3 has 16 residues. V trimming: 0 bases; J trimming: 5 bases; junction bases outside the gene matches: 9. The CDR3 sequence: CASSYSNAGVRETQYF. Written as DNA, the CDR3 is TGTGCCAGCAGTTACTCGAACGCGGGAGTACGTGAGACCCAGTACTTC.

The rearrangement joins TRBV7-8 to TRBJ2-1, with 8 bases that match TRBD1. The CDR3 totals 15 residues. Germline CDR1 reads SGHVS; CDR2 reads FQNEAQ. Unmatched junction bases numbered 10, after V lost 11 bases and J lost 1 base. The CDR3 sequence: CAVGQGRGSYNEQFF. DNA for the CDR3: TGTGCCGTAGGACAGGGAAGGGGATCCTACAATGAGCAGTTCTTC. Full variable domain (rest looked up from reference TRBV7-8 and TRBJ2-1): GAGVSQSPRYKVAKRGQDVALRCDPISGHVSLFWYQQALGQGPEFLTYFQNEAQLDKSGLPSDRFFAERPEGSVSTLKIQRTQQEDSAVYLCAVGQGRGSYNEQFFGPGTRLTVL.

The genes are TRBV5-5 and TRBJ1-2; 7 bases map to TRBD1. The J segment lost 1 base and the V segment lost 0 bases, leaving 9 bases of the junction unmatched. The CDR3 has 17 amino acids. CDR1 SGHKS and CDR2 YYEKEE come from the germline V gene (reference sequence). The CDR3 loop is CASSLGTGAFFNYGYTF. For the CDR3, the DNA is TGTGCCAGCAGCTTGGGTACAGGGGCCTTTTTTAACTATGGCTACACCTTC. The full variable domain, in which reference TRBV5-5 and TRBJ1-2 provide the parts outside the CDR3, is DAGVTQSPTHLIKTRGQQVTLRCSPISGHKSVSWYQQVLGQGPQFIFQYYEKEERGRGNFPDRFSARQFPNYSSELNVNALLLGDSALYLCASSLGTGAFFNYGYTFGSGTRLTVV.

The chain carries TRBV9 and TRBJ1-2, with D uncertain. V gave up 4 bases and J gave up 3 bases, with 10 bases separating them. This CDR3 is built from 13 residues. The germline V gene encodes CDR1 SGDLS and CDR2 YYNGEE. The CDR3 sequence: CASSPDGDYGYTF. CDR3 in DNA: TGTGCCAGCAGCCCCGATGGGGACTATGGCTACACCTTC.

The chain couples TRBV11-2 to TRBJ1-2, with D possibly matching TRBD1 (5 bases). Germline assignment: CDR1 SGHAT and CDR2 FQNNGV. Trimming took 5 bases from V and 10 from J, leaving 11 bases between them. This CDR3 contains 11 residues. The DNA of the CDR3 is TGTGCCAGCAGCCCAGGAGGGACCTACACCTTC. It is translated as CASSPGGTYTF.

The CDR3 region has the DNA TGTGCCAGCAGCCAGGAACTAGCGGGGCCCACAGATACGCAGTATTTT. Its translation: CASSQELAGPTDTQYF. The chain is built from TRBV4-2 and TRBJ2-3; 10 nucleotides match TRBD2. With 3 bases clipped from V and 2 bases from J, the junction kept 5 bases outside the gene matches. CDR3 length: 16 residues. CDR1 LGHNA and CDR2 YNFKEQ come from the germline V gene.

To note about this clone: Other nucleotide sequences in the sample specify the same CDR3. This chain connects TRBV5-1 to TRBJ1-5; possible D gene TRBD1, 6 bases. Per germline, CDR1 SGHRS and CDR2 YFSETQ. The germline V and J ends were trimmed by 0 bases and 4 bases, with 11 bases remaining between them. The CDR3 has 15 amino acids. CDR3 protein: CASSLGGLSNQPQHF. The DNA for the CDR3 is TGCGCCAGCAGCTTGGGGGGGCTATCTAATCAGCCCCAGCATTTT.

The V call is TRBV6-5, the J call TRBJ2-1; maybe TRBD1 (5 bases). Deletions cut 2 bases from V and 2 bases from J, with 10 bases between. Germline V CDR1 and CDR2: MNHEY, SVGAGI. This CDR3 region has 15 residues. The CDR3 here is CASSYGSTAYNEQFF. The CDR3 region has the DNA TGTGCCAGCAGTTACGGCTCGACAGCCTACAATGAGCAGTTCTTC.

V gene TRBV9 combines with J gene TRBJ2-2; either TRBD1 or TRBD2 may fit D (6 bases each). Deletions cut 0 bases from V and 7 bases from J, with 13 bases between. Per germline, CDR1 SGDLS and CDR2 YYNGEE. This CDR3 spans 15 amino acids. For the CDR3, the DNA is TGTGCCAGCAGCGTAGCCCTAGGGGGGAACGGGGAGCTGTTTTTT. This gives the protein CASSVALGGNGELFF.

Written as DNA, the CDR3 is TGTGCCAGCAGCATATCAGGGGGCGGGAGGGCCTACGAGCAGTACTTC. Encoded protein: CASSISGGGRAYEQYF. V is TRBV21-1 and J is TRBJ2-7; TRBD2 is taken as the D call from the table, unchecked against the DNA. TRBV21-1 is tagged as a pseudogene. The CDR3 is 16 residues long.

The chain links TRBV30 to TRBJ2-1, with 11 bases aligning to TRBD2. This CDR3 spans 16 amino acids. V was clipped by 2 bases and J by 6 bases; unmatched bases: 9. Germline V gives CDR1 GTSNPN, CDR2 SVGIG (reference sequence). The DNA of the CDR3 is TGTGCCTGGAGTTCCCCAATAGCGGGGGGGCCCAATGAGCAGTTCTTC. Encoded protein: CAWSSPIAGGPNEQFF. Full variable domain (outside the CDR3, taken from reference TRBV30 and TRBJ2-1): SQTIHQWPATLVQPVGSPLSLECTVEGTSNPNLYWYRQAAGRGLQLLFYSVGIGQISSEVPQNLSASRPQDRQFILSSKKLLLSDSGFYLCAWSSPIAGGPNEQFFGPGTRLTVL.

This clone has more than one count but fewer than ten. The chain employs TRBV2 and TRBJ1-3; D unresolved. CDR1 is SNHLY and CDR2 is FYNNEI in the germline V gene. Trimming pared 7 bases from V and 0 bases from J, leaving 10 bases between. This CDR3 region has 14 residues. As DNA, the CDR3 is TGTGCCAGCAAGGAGCTTGACTCTGGAAACACCATATATTTT. It specifies CASKELDSGNTIYF.